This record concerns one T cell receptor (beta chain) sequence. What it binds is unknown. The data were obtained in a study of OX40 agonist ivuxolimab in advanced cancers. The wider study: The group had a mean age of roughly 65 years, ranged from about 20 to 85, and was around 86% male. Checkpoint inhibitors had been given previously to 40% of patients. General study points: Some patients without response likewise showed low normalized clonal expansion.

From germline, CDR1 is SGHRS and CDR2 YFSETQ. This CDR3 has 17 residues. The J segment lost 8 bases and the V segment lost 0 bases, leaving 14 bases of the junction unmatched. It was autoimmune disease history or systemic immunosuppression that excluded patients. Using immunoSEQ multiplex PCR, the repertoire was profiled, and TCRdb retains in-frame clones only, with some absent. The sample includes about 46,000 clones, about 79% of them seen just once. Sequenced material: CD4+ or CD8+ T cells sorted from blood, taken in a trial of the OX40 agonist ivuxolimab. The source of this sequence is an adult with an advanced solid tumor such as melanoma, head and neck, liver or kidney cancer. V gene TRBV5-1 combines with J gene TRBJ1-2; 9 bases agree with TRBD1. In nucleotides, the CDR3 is TGCGCCAGCAGCTTGGATGTTTATTCCGGGACAGGGAACGGCTACACCTTC. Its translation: CASSLDVYSGTGNGYTF.